One and the same sample provided the 28 T cell receptor beta chains below, sequenced in a study of blood T cell repertoires in COVID-19. The assay was immunoSEQ multiplex PCR, and TCRdb's table has in-frame clones only and misses some. The sample contains approximately 140,000 clones, approximately 86% of which appear only once. The specimen was PBMCs or T cells enriched from blood (not recorded which). These receptors were taken from a woman aged 40 to 49 who had been exposed to COVID-19.

This clone was recorded once. The rearrangement uses TRBV7-8 and TRBJ2-5; TRBD2 matches 7 bases. The CDR3 totals 15 residues. V lost 5 bases, J lost 4 bases, and 10 bases stayed unmatched. Germline V gene lookup returns CDR1 SGHVS and CDR2 FQNEAQ. This CDR3 is CASSRGAGEGETQYF. CDR3 sequence (DNA): TGTGCCAGCAGCCGAGGCGCGGGGGAGGGAGAGACCCAGTACTTC. The complete variable domain, with remaining parts taken from reference TRBV7-8 and TRBJ2-5, reads GAGVSQSPRYKVAKRGQDVALRCDPISGHVSLFWYQQALGQGPEFLTYFQNEAQLDKSGLPSDRFFAERPEGSVSTLKIQRTQQEDSAVYLCASSRGAGEGETQYFGPGTRLLVL.

The V gene is TRBV5-1, the J gene TRBJ1-4, with TRBD1 matching 7 bases. V gave up 5 bases and J gave up 5 bases; unmatched junction bases: 3. The length of the CDR3 is 13 residues. The germline V gene has CDR1 SGHRS and CDR2 YFSETQ. The CDR3 sequence is CASRTGLNEKLFF. Here the CDR3 DNA reads TGCGCCAGCAGGACAGGGTTAAATGAAAAACTGTTTTTT.

This rearrangement joins TRBV28 to TRBJ1-2, with TRBD1 as a possible D gene (6 bases). Germline lookup yields CDR1 MDHEN and CDR2 SYDVKM. The V end was cut by 3 bases, the J end by 4 bases, with 12 bases between. The CDR3 has 14 amino acids. The CDR3 sequence: CASSLAGVSYGYTF. CDR3 nucleotide sequence: TGTGCCAGCAGTTTGGCAGGGGTAAGCTATGGCTACACCTTC.

Here the CDR3 reads CASSVGGAGQFF. CDR3 DNA sequence: TGTGCCAGCAGCGTCGGGGGGGCTGGGCAGTTCTTC. The chain uses TRBV9 and TRBJ2-1; 8 bases fit TRBD2. V was clipped by 2 bases and J by 12 bases; unmatched bases: 4. The CDR3 extends over 12 amino acids. Germline loops: CDR1 SGDLS, CDR2 YYNGEE.

The CDR3 DNA reads as TGTGCCAGTAGTAGAGAAGGGGGCGGACTGAATTCACCCCTCCACTTT. Encoded protein: CASSREGGGLNSPLHF. The rearrangement links TRBV19 to TRBJ1-6; 7 bases are a match to TRBD1. CDR1 and CDR2 (germline): LNHDA, SQIVND (reference sequence). The CDR3 covers 16 residues. J gave up 7 bases and V 4 bases, and 10 bases lay outside the gene matches.

This clone was recorded once. J is TRBJ2-5 and V is TRBV7-8; D gene ambiguous. In germline, CDR1 is SGHVS, CDR2 FQNEAQ. The ends were cut back, 3 bases at V and 1 base at J, with 9 bases in the middle. The CDR3 is 14 amino acids. For the CDR3, the DNA is TGTGCCAGCAGCTTCACTGCGGTCCAAGAGACCCAGTACTTC. Translation: CASSFTAVQETQYF.

V usage is TRBV18 and J usage is TRBJ2-1, with D possibly matching TRBD1 (6 bases). The CDR3 contains 11 residues. V shed 1 base and J shed 13 bases, with 8 bases lying between them. CDR1 and CDR2 (germline): KGHSH, LQKENI. CDR3 sequence reads: CASSPQDSQFF. In DNA form, the CDR3 reads TGTGCCAGCTCACCACAGGACAGTCAGTTCTTC. Based on the CDR3 plus reference TRBV18 and TRBJ2-1, the full variable domain is NAGVMQNPRHLVRRRGQEARLRCSPMKGHSHVYWYRQLPEEGLKFMVYLQKENIIDESGMPKERFSAEFPKEGPSILRIQQVVRGDSAAYFCASSPQDSQFFGPGTRLTVL.

The CDR3 DNA is TGTGCCAGCAGCGGCGGGGGGGCAGATACGCAGTATTTT. Amino acid sequence: CASSGGGADTQYF. V usage is TRBV9 and J usage is TRBJ2-3; 9 bases align to TRBD2. V lost 3 bases, J lost 4 bases, and 0 bases stayed unmatched. The CDR3 has 13 residues. Germline assignment: CDR1 SGDLS and CDR2 YYNGEE.

The chain links TRBV29-1 to TRBJ1-2, with TRBD1 matching over 7 bases. Germline values: CDR1 SQVTM, CDR2 ANQGSEA. J gave up 8 bases and V 6 bases, and 12 bases lay outside the gene matches. The CDR3 length is 13 residues. The CDR3 nucleotides read TGCAGCGTCCTCCGGGACAGTTCGAAGGGCTACACCTTC. Translation gives CSVLRDSSKGYTF.

The chain carries TRBV27 and TRBJ2-5; possibly TRBD2 for D (6 bases). The CDR3 runs to 11 residues. The ends were cut back, 10 bases at V and 7 bases at J, with 13 bases in the middle. Germline V gene sequence: CDR1 MNHEY, CDR2 SMNVEV (reference sequence). The CDR3 reads CATREGPTQYF. CDR3 DNA sequence: TGTGCCACGCGGGAAGGGCCGACCCAGTACTTC.

This clone was picked up one time. This chain uses TRBV19 with TRBJ1-2; tentatively, D is TRBD1 (6 bases). The germline V gene has CDR1 LNHDA and CDR2 SQIVND (reference sequence). V shed 5 bases and J shed 2 bases, with 15 bases lying between them. The CDR3 sequence is 15 residues long. The CDR3 region has the DNA TGTGCCAGTAGTGCTTACCGGGACAACAACTATGGCTACACCTTC. This encodes CASSAYRDNNYGYTF.

The chain is built from TRBV18 and TRBJ2-1; 10 bases line up with TRBD1. With V trimmed by 4 bases and J by 0 bases, 3 bases remained unmatched. CDR1 is KGHSH, CDR2 LQKENI, per germline. This CDR3 is 16 amino acids long. This chain's CDR3 is CASSRQGAGSYNEQFF. CDR3 nucleotide sequence: TGTGCCAGCTCACGACAGGGGGCCGGCTCCTACAATGAGCAGTTCTTC.

The chain links TRBV4-3 to TRBJ1-6, with 8 positions matching TRBD1. Germline lookup yields CDR1 LGHNA and CDR2 YSLEER. There are 14 residues in the CDR3. V dropped 2 bases and J dropped 8; count of bases not matched to a gene: 2. The CDR3 DNA follows: TGCGCCAGCAGCCAAACAGGGGGTGATTCACCCCTCCACTTT. This encodes CASSQTGGDSPLHF.

The chain has TRBV27 and TRBJ1-1; D may be TRBD1 (5 bases). Trimming stripped 6 bases from V and 4 bases from J, with 12 bases between. Germline-derived CDR1 and CDR2 are MNHEY and SMNVEV (reference sequence). This CDR3 spans 13 amino acids. Here the CDR3 DNA reads TGTGCCAGCAGGACAGTCGCTGGCACTGAAGCTTTCTTT. It specifies CASRTVAGTEAFF.

The gene calls are TRBV5-8 and TRBJ2-3; 11 nucleotides line up with TRBD2. The germline CDR1 and CDR2 sequences are SGHTS and YDEGEE. The V gene end was trimmed by 1 base and the J gene end by 4 bases; junction bases not matched to a gene: 2. The CDR3 length is 15 residues. The CDR3 is CASSLSSGRPDTQYF. The CDR3 nucleotides are TGTGCCAGCAGCTTGTCTAGCGGGAGGCCAGATACGCAGTATTTT.

This clone was observed a handful of times. The chain combines TRBV3-1 (or the pseudogene TRBV3-2) with TRBJ1-6; the D gene is possibly TRBD1 (6 bases). CDR1 and CDR2 from the germline V gene are LGHDT and YNNKEL (reference sequence). Trimming removed 1 base at V and 6 bases at J, with 10 bases between. The length of the CDR3 is 15 residues. CDR3 sequence (DNA): TGTGCCAGCAGCCAAGGACAGGCTACTAATTCACCCCTCCACTTT. It yields the protein CASSQGQATNSPLHF.

The V call is TRBV18, the J call TRBJ1-2, with a tentative D call TRBD1 (6 bases). Trimming shortened V by 6 bases and J by 4 bases, and 24 bases separated the two germline ends. CDR3 size: 17 residues. The germline gives CDR1 KGHSH, CDR2 LQKENI. Here the CDR3 DNA reads TGTGCCAGCTCGGAAACGACAGGAAGGGGGATGGGCTATGGCTACACCTTC. It is translated as CASSETTGRGMGYGYTF.

V and J are TRBV27 and TRBJ2-1; 9 positions agree with TRBD2. This CDR3 is built from 15 residues. The germline gives CDR1 MNHEY, CDR2 SMNVEV (reference sequence). The J segment lost 5 bases and the V segment lost 3 bases, leaving 5 bases of the junction unmatched. CDR3 sequence (DNA): TGTGCCAGCAGTTTGGGACTAGCTAGAAACAATGAGCAGTTCTTC. This encodes CASSLGLARNNEQFF.

The rearrangement joins TRBV9 to TRBJ1-4, with TRBD1 as a possible D gene (5 bases). V was cut by 0 bases and J by 7 bases, with 13 bases left in between. Germline CDR1 and CDR2: SGDLS and YYNGEE. The CDR3 has 15 residues. CDR3 residues: CASSVALGHGEKLFF. The CDR3 DNA reads as TGTGCCAGCAGCGTAGCTCTGGGGCATGGTGAAAAACTGTTTTTT.

V is TRBV28 and J is TRBJ1-4; 8 bases are a match to TRBD1. This CDR3 spans 15 amino acids. Germline trimming cut 6 bases from V and 2 bases from J; bases unmatched to any gene: 5. Germline V gene data show CDR1 as MDHEN and CDR2 as SYDVKM. The DNA of the CDR3 is TGTGCCAGCAGCCTGACAGGGGCGACTAATGAAAAACTGTTTTTT. Translation: CASSLTGATNEKLFF.

This CDR3 reads CASSARTGAFEKLFF. In DNA form, the CDR3 reads TGTGCCAGCAGCGCCCGGACAGGGGCCTTTGAAAAACTGTTTTTT. This rearrangement joins TRBV13 to TRBJ1-4, with 9 bases that match TRBD1. The CDR3 totals 15 residues. Germline V gene data show CDR1 as PRHDT and CDR2 as FYEKMQ (reference sequence). The ends lost 5 bases at V and 7 bases at J; junction bases unmatched: 8.

The V gene is TRBV10-1, the J gene TRBJ2-7; 9 positions agree with TRBD2. The CDR3 spans 15 residues. V trimming: 0 bases; J trimming: 5 bases; junction bases outside the gene matches: 5. The V gene's germline CDR1 is WNHNN and CDR2 SYGVQD (reference sequence). For the CDR3, the DNA is TGCGCCAGCAGTGAGTCGATCGGGACTAGCAACGAGCAGTACTTC. As protein: CASSESIGTSNEQYF.

The CDR3: CASSQDRLPNEKLFF. The DNA of the CDR3 is TGCGCCAGCAGCCAAGATCGACTGCCTAATGAAAAACTGTTTTTT. This rearrangement joins TRBV4-3 to TRBJ1-4; D unresolved. With 0 bases removed from V and 3 bases from J, the gap between germline ends came to 8 bases. Germline V CDR1 and CDR2: LGHNA, YSLEER. The CDR3 has 15 residues.

With regard to this clone: Other DNA variants within this sample encode the same CDR3. The chain uses TRBV10-1 and TRBJ2-2; D is unresolved. Germline V gene data show CDR1 as WNHNN and CDR2 as SYGVQD (reference sequence). V gave up 2 bases and J gave up 2 bases, with 3 bases separating them. The CDR3 length is 13 residues. In nucleotides, the CDR3 is TGCGCCAGCAGTGAGCTCAACACCGGGGAGCTGTTTTTT. Translated, it gives CASSELNTGELFF.

In this sample, this clone turned up a few times. This chain links TRBV7-9 with TRBJ2-7; 9 bases agree with TRBD2. CDR1 and CDR2 from the germline V gene are SEHNR and FQNEAQ (reference sequence). After removal of 5 bases from V and 5 bases from J, the junction contained 10 bases not matched to a gene. This CDR3 has 15 residues. CDR3 nucleotides: TGTGCCAGCAGCCCCCATAGCGGGAGTAAGAACGAGCAGTACTTC. Translated, it gives CASSPHSGSKNEQYF.

J is TRBJ2-5 and V is TRBV28, with 7 bases lining up with TRBD1. Trimming removed 7 bases from V and 4 bases from J; junction bases left unmatched: 12. Germline lookup yields CDR1 MDHEN and CDR2 SYDVKM. The CDR3 consists of 15 residues. The DNA of the CDR3 is TGTGCCAGCACCCCACAGGACAGGATAACAGAGACCCAGTACTTC. Protein sequence: CASTPQDRITETQYF.

The chain recombines TRBV25-1 with TRBJ2-2; D perhaps matches TRBD1 (6 bases). Between the trimmed V and J ends, which lost 3 bases and 3 bases, there was a span of 11 bases. Germline loops: CDR1 MGHDK, CDR2 SYGVNS. This CDR3 comprises 15 residues. CDR3 region: CASSDPQGYTGELFF. DNA of the CDR3: TGTGCCAGCAGTGACCCACAGGGATACACCGGGGAGCTGTTTTTT.

The chain carries TRBV6-5 and TRBJ1-5; perhaps TRBD1 as D (5 bases). Trimming pared 4 bases from V and 3 bases from J, leaving 7 bases between. CDR3 length: 13 residues. Germline V lookup: CDR1 MNHEY, CDR2 SVGAGI. CDR3 sequence (DNA): TGTGCCAGCAGTTCAGGGTACAATCAGCCCCAGCATTTT. Amino acid sequence: CASSSGYNQPQHF.